The 27 T cell receptor beta chains reported below all come from one sample, sequenced in a study of cytomegalovirus exposure and HLA in healthy donors. The PCR made use of 60 Vbeta and 13 Jbeta primers. Profiling relied on immunoSEQ multiplex PCR, and the TCRdb table lists in-frame clones only, not all of them. This repertoire shows 95,000 to 150,000 clones, more than 80% found once; its top ten account for 1.5% to 2%. The sequenced material came from PBMCs. These receptors were obtained from a man in his forties in good health and CMV-seronegative.

This rearrangement joins TRBV27 to TRBJ2-3; tentative D call: TRBD2 (5 bases). The CDR3 is 13 amino acids. Germline V gives CDR1 MNHEY, CDR2 SMNVEV (reference sequence). Trimming cost V 2 bases and J 5 bases, with 8 bases left between them. The DNA for the CDR3 is TGTGCCAGCAGTTTACTCGGGGTAGATACGCAGTATTTT. Translated: CASSLLGVDTQYF.

The chain uses TRBV19 and TRBJ1-2, with D maybe TRBD1 (6 bases). The CDR3 has 15 amino acids. V shed 8 bases and J shed 4 bases, with 20 bases lying between them. Per the germline V gene, CDR1 is LNHDA and CDR2 is SQIVND (reference sequence). The CDR3: CASQRQATSLYGYTF. Written as DNA, the CDR3 is TGTGCCAGTCAACGACAGGCCACAAGTCTCTATGGCTACACCTTC.

This clone was recorded only once. The chain joins TRBV28 to TRBJ2-5; the match to TRBD1 covers 8 bases. J lost 4 bases, V lost 5 bases, and 3 bases had no gene match. This CDR3 region has 13 residues. Germline values: CDR1 MDHEN, CDR2 SYDVKM. CDR3 sequence: CASSRTGPETQYF. The DNA of the CDR3 is TGTGCCAGCAGTCGGACAGGGCCAGAGACCCAGTACTTC.

The J gene is TRBJ2-1, the V gene TRBV18, with 11 bases that match TRBD2. V lost 3 bases, J lost 6 bases, and 4 bases stayed unmatched. The CDR3 covers 15 residues. CDR1 is KGHSH, CDR2 LQKENI, per germline. The CDR3 DNA follows: TGTGCCAGCTCACCCGGACTAGCGGGCGGCAATGAGCAGTTCTTC. It codes for CASSPGLAGGNEQFF.

This clone was observed a handful of times. The chain is built from TRBV28 and TRBJ1-1; D call uncertain. CDR3 size: 11 residues. V was pared by 5 bases and J by 3 bases, with 4 bases between. Germline CDR1 is MDHEN and CDR2 is SYDVKM. CDR3 nucleotides: TGTGCCAGCAGTATCGACACTGAAGCTTTCTTT. Its protein is CASSIDTEAFF.

This clone was seen a few times. This chain joins TRBV19 and TRBJ1-6; 9 bases align to TRBD1. CDR3 length equals 15 residues. J gave up 7 bases and V 5 bases, and 6 bases lay outside the gene matches. Looked up from germline, CDR1 is LNHDA and CDR2 is SQIVND (reference sequence). Here the CDR3 DNA reads TGTGCCAGTAGTTCCGCGACAGGGGGGAATTCACCCCTCCACTTT. Amino acid sequence: CASSSATGGNSPLHF.

The chain uses TRBV5-1 and TRBJ2-7; D possibly corresponds to TRBD1 (6 bases). The V and J ends lost 6 bases and 4 bases respectively, with 17 bases between them. Germline CDR1 and CDR2: SGHRS and YFSETQ. CDR3 size: 14 residues. The DNA for the CDR3 is TGCGCCAGCAAGGTCCGACAGGAAGGGTACGAGCAGTACTTC. Translating gives CASKVRQEGYEQYF.

This clone was seen only once. The rearrangement links TRBV6-1 to TRBJ1-1, with TRBD1 matching 10 bases. CDR1 is MNHNS, CDR2 SASEGT, per germline. Trimming cost V 6 bases and J 2 bases; bases outside gene matches: 3. CDR3 length: 14 residues. The CDR3 DNA reads TGTGCCAGCAGGGACAGGGGGGCTAACACTGAAGCTTTCTTT. The encoded protein is CASRDRGANTEAFF.

The CDR3 loop reads CASSSTTFGTGNYGYTF. CDR3 nucleotide sequence: TGTGCCAGCAGCTCGACCACCTTCGGGACAGGGAACTATGGCTACACCTTC. This chain links TRBV5-5 with TRBJ1-2; 9 nucleotides agree with TRBD1. The length of the CDR3 is 17 residues. J was trimmed by 2 bases and V by 3 bases; bases with no gene match: 11. From germline, CDR1 is SGHKS and CDR2 YYEKEE (reference sequence).

V gene TRBV6-6 combines with J gene TRBJ1-1; no reliable D call. V was clipped by 10 bases and J by 2 bases, with 8 bases between them. This CDR3 is built from 11 residues. Germline CDR1 is MNHNY and CDR2 is SVGAGI (reference sequence). Here the CDR3 DNA reads TGTGCCACCTCTCCTAACACTGAAGCTTTCTTT. Translation: CATSPNTEAFF.

This clone was recorded only once. The chain couples TRBV10-3 to TRBJ1-1; TRBD1 aligns across 10 bases. Germline CDR1 ENHRY, CDR2 SYGVKD. The trim removed 4 bases at V and 3 bases at J, leaving 11 bases unmatched. The CDR3 runs to 17 residues. As DNA, the CDR3 is TGTGCCATCAGTGGGACAGGGGGAGTGAGAAAGGACACTGAAGCTTTCTTT. Amino acids: CAISGTGGVRKDTEAFF.

This clone was seen a handful of times. J is TRBJ2-7 and V is TRBV4-2, with TRBD2 matching over 9 bases. The length of the CDR3 is 15 residues. Looked up from germline, CDR1 is LGHNA and CDR2 is YNFKEQ. Trimming cost V 0 bases and J 3 bases; bases outside gene matches: 3. The CDR3 spells CASSQEASGNYEQYF. Here the CDR3 DNA reads TGTGCCAGCAGCCAAGAGGCTAGCGGGAACTACGAGCAGTACTTC.

The CDR3 region is CASSPLGTSSYEQYF. CDR3 nucleotides: TGCGCCAGCAGCCCGCTTGGGACAAGCTCCTACGAGCAGTACTTC. V usage is TRBV5-1 and J usage is TRBJ2-7; maybe TRBD1 (6 bases). The germline CDR1 and CDR2 sequences are SGHRS and YFSETQ. Trimming left V 4 bases short and J 0 bases short, with 14 bases between. CDR3 length: 15 amino acids.

V usage is TRBV6-5 and J usage is TRBJ1-1, with D possibly TRBD1 on 6 matching bases. The CDR3 is made up of 13 amino acids. V lost 2 bases and J lost 11, with 15 bases in between. Germline V gives CDR1 MNHEY, CDR2 SVGAGI. CDR3 in amino acids: CASSYHPGADAFF. The CDR3, as DNA: TGTGCCAGCAGTTACCACCCAGGGGCGGATGCTTTCTTT.

The J gene is TRBJ1-6, the V gene TRBV6-5, with D unclear. CDR1 and CDR2 from the germline V gene are MNHEY and SVGAGI. CDR3 length equals 13 residues. V lost 10 bases to trimming and J lost 8 bases, with 15 bases between them. The CDR3 loop reads CATWGGRYSPLHF. The CDR3 DNA is TGTGCCACCTGGGGAGGCAGGTATTCACCCCTCCACTTT.

The CDR3 region has the DNA TGTGCCAGCAGTTTGGGGGGTCTAGCGGGACGAAGAAGGTCTGGGGCCAACGTCCTGACTTTC. Translating gives CASSLGGLAGRRRSGANVLTF. This chain uses TRBV27 with TRBJ2-6, with 9 positions matching TRBD2. J gave up 1 base and V 3 bases, and 16 bases lay outside the gene matches. The CDR3 sequence is 21 residues long. Germline loops: CDR1 MNHEY, CDR2 SMNVEV (reference sequence). The full variable domain, in which reference TRBV27 and TRBJ2-6 provide the parts outside the CDR3, is EAQVTQNPRYLITVTGKKLTVTCSQNMNHEYMSWYRQDPGLGLRQIYYSMNVEVTDKGDVPEGYKVSRKEKRNFPLILESPSPNQTSLYFCASSLGGLAGRRRSGANVLTFGAGSRLTVL.

The V and J genes are TRBV27 and TRBJ1-1; D unclear. CDR1 and CDR2 (germline): MNHEY, SMNVEV (reference sequence). The CDR3 runs 13 residues. Trimming stripped 4 bases from V and 3 bases from J, with 9 bases between. CDR3 amino acids: CASSWSDYTEAFF. CDR3 sequence (DNA): TGTGCCAGCAGTTGGTCAGACTACACTGAAGCTTTCTTT.

The chain employs TRBV6-1 and TRBJ1-2; D is perhaps TRBD1 (6 bases). CDR1 and CDR2 from the germline V gene are MNHNS and SASEGT. V lost 5 bases, J lost 4 bases, and 14 bases lay in between. The CDR3 sequence is 14 residues long. This CDR3 is CASSPTTGVYGYTF. The DNA of the CDR3 is TGTGCCAGCAGTCCTACGACAGGCGTCTATGGCTACACCTTC.

This clone was counted a single time. The chain carries TRBV5-1 and TRBJ2-2, with a possible D match to TRBD2 (5 bases). Trimming stripped 4 bases from V and 4 bases from J, with 14 bases between. This CDR3 contains 15 residues. Germline V CDR1 and CDR2: SGHRS, YFSETQ. CDR3 region: CASSPSGEGTGELFF. The CDR3 coding sequence is TGCGCCAGCAGCCCCTCGGGCGAGGGCACCGGGGAGCTGTTTTTT.

This clone appeared a single time. V and J are TRBV13 and TRBJ1-5; TRBD1 is a possible D gene (5 bases). The length of the CDR3 is 13 residues. Looked up from germline, CDR1 is PRHDT and CDR2 is FYEKMQ (reference sequence). V was cut by 10 bases and J by 6 bases, with 16 bases left in between. CDR3 residues: CATEAGVSQPQHF. The CDR3 DNA follows: TGTGCCACCGAAGCGGGGGTGAGTCAGCCCCAGCATTTT.

This clone turned up a few times. This chain uses TRBV7-6 with TRBJ1-2; D might be TRBD1 (6 bases). CDR1 and CDR2 (germline): SGHVS, FNYEAQ. Deletions cut 4 bases from V and 4 bases from J, with 25 bases between. The length of the CDR3 is 18 residues. CDR3 DNA sequence: TGTGCCAGCAGCTCCCGCCGGTCGGACAGCAGAGACCCCTATGGCTACACCTTC. This codes for CASSSRRSDSRDPYGYTF.

This clone is medium-sized by share. The V and J genes are TRBV5-6 and TRBJ1-1, with a weak D call TRBD1 (5 bases). Trimming stripped 7 bases from V and 0 bases from J, with 16 bases between. In germline, CDR1 is SGHDT, CDR2 YYEEEE. The CDR3 is made up of 15 amino acids. The CDR3 reads CASFTLTAVNTEAFF. CDR3 nucleotide sequence: TGTGCCAGCTTCACACTGACAGCCGTGAACACTGAAGCTTTCTTT.

This clone was recorded once. The CDR3 here is CASAHPGDSYEQYF. The CDR3 DNA reads as TGTGCCAGCGCCCACCCAGGTGACTCCTACGAGCAGTACTTC. The rearrangement joins TRBV6-1 to TRBJ2-7; unclear D gene. The CDR3 contains 14 residues. Germline V gene sequence: CDR1 MNHNS, CDR2 SASEGT. V gave up 8 bases and J gave up 0 bases, with 14 bases separating them.

This chain joins TRBV4-3 and TRBJ2-7; D is unclear. Germline values: CDR1 LGHNA, CDR2 YSLEER. The CDR3 has 15 amino acids. V was clipped by 0 bases and J by 1 base, with 10 bases between them. CDR3 DNA sequence: TGCGCCAGCAGCCAAGATTTGGCAAGATCCTACGAGCAGTACTTC. Amino acids: CASSQDLARSYEQYF.

The chain has TRBV20-1 and TRBJ1-3; D is undetermined. CDR3 length: 11 amino acids. Germline loops: CDR1 DFQATT, CDR2 SNEGSKA (reference sequence). V lost 4 bases, J lost 8 bases, and 9 bases lay in between. The CDR3 loop reads CSAIKRDTIYF. CDR3 bases: TGCAGTGCTATCAAGCGGGACACCATATATTTT.

The chain links TRBV5-1 to TRBJ2-3, with 12 bases lining up with TRBD2. The CDR3 is made up of 16 amino acids. V lost 4 bases and J lost 14; bases outside the gene matches: 17. Germline CDR1 reads SGHRS; CDR2 reads YFSETQ. CDR3 sequence (DNA): TGCGCCAGCAGCCTCCGACTAGCGGGGGCCCCCCTCCCCCGGTATTTT. Its translation: CASSLRLAGAPLPRYF.

The chain is built from TRBV5-4 and TRBJ1-1; D may be TRBD1 (5 bases). V lost 1 base to trimming and J lost 0 bases, with 10 bases between them. Per the germline V gene, CDR1 is SGHNT and CDR2 is YYREEE (reference sequence). CDR3 length: 15 residues. CDR3: CASSLKKGLNTEAFF. As DNA, the CDR3 is TGTGCCAGCAGCTTGAAAAAGGGGTTGAACACTGAAGCTTTCTTT.